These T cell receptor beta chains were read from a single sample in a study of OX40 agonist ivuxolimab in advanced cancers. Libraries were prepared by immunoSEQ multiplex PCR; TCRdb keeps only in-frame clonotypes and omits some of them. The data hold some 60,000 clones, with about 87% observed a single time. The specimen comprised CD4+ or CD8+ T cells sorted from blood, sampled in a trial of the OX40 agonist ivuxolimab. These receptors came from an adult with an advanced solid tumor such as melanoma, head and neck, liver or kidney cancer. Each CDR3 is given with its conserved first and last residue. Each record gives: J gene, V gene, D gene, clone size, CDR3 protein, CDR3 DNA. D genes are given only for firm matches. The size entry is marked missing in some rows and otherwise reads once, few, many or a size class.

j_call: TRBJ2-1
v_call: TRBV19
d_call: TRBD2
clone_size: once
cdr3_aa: CASSRTPLSGGYNEQFF
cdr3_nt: TGTGCCAGTAGTCGCACCCCCCTTAGCGGGGGGTACAATGAGCAGTTCTTC

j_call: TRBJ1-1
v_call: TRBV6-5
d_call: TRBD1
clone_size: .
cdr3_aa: CASSYSTGITEAFF
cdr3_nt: TGTGCCAGCAGTTATTCGACAGGGATCACTGAAGCTTTCTTT

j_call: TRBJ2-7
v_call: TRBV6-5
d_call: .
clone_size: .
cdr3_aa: CASSPRGINSYEQYF
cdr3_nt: TGTGCCAGCAGTCCACGGGGCATCAACTCCTACGAGCAGTACTTC

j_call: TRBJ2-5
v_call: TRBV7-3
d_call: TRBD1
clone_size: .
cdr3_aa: CASSPGGATETQYF
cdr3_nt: TGTGCCAGCAGCCCAGGGGGCGCAACGGAGACCCAGTACTTC

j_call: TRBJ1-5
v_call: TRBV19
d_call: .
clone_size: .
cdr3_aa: CASRRGQTNQPQHF
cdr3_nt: TGTGCCAGTAGGCGCGGACAGACAAATCAGCCCCAGCATTTT

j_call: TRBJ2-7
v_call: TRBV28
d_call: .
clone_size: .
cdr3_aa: CASSDLRVRGDEQYF
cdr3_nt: TGTGCCAGCAGTGACCTCCGGGTTAGGGGAGACGAGCAGTACTTC

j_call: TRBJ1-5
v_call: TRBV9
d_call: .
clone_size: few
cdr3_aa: CASSPDSNQPQHF
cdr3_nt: TGTGCCAGCAGCCCCGACAGCAATCAGCCCCAGCATTTT

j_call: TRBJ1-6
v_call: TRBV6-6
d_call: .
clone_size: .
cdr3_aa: CAATGNFVNSPLHF
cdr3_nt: TGTGCCGCGACCGGGAATTTTGTAAATTCACCCCTCCACTTT

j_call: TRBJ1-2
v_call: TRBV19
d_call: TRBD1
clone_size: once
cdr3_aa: CASSKGTGGLGYTF
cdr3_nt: TGTGCCAGTAGTAAAGGGACAGGGGGCCTCGGCTACACCTTC

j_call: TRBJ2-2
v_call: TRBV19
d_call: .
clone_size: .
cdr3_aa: CASSIVPNTGELFF
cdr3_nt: TGTGCCAGTAGTATTGTTCCGAACACCGGGGAGCTGTTTTTT

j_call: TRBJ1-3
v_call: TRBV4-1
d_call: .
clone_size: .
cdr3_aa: CASSQDTAGTSGNTIYF
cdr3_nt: TGCGCCAGCAGCCAAGACACGGCAGGAACCTCTGGAAACACCATATATTTT

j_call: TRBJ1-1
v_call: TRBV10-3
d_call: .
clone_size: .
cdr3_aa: CAIRPTGQNTEAFF
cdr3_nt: TGTGCCATCAGACCTACAGGGCAGAACACTGAAGCTTTCTTT

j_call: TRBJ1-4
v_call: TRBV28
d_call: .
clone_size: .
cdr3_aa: CASSLRAEKLFF
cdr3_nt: TGTGCCAGCAGTTTACGGGCTGAAAAACTGTTTTTT

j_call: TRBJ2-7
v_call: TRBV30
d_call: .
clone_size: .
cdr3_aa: CACPSMTTYEQYF
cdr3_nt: TGTGCCTGCCCCAGTATGACCACCTACGAGCAGTACTTC

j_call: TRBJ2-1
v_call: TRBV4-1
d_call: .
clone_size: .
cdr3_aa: CASSQGLAIGEQFF
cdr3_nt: TGCGCCAGCAGCCAAGGGCTAGCGATTGGTGAGCAGTTCTTC

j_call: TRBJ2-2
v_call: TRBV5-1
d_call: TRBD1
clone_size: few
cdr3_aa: CASSLSGQATGELFF
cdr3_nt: TGCGCCAGCAGCTTGTCGGGACAGGCCACCGGGGAGCTGTTTTTT

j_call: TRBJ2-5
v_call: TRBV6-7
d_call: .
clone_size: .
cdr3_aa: CASSYSRSEGGGWETQYF
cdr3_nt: TGTGCCAGCAGTTACTCGAGAAGTGAGGGAGGAGGATGGGAGACCCAGTACTTC